This record concerns one T cell receptor beta chain sequence. Its antigen is currently unknown. The source of the sample is a study of cytomegalovirus exposure and HLA in healthy donors. Study findings and constraints: That first-cohort TCR clusters tended to co-occur in the 95 to 150 validation repertoires was found in a later analysis.

This CDR3 is built from 14 residues. Trimming cost V 5 bases and J 4 bases, with 15 bases left between them. Germline assignment: CDR1 LNHDA and CDR2 SQIVND (reference sequence). Method: immunoSEQ multiplex PCR; TCRdb's copy keeps in-frame clones and lacks some. The sample has some 110,000 clones; around 89% are singletons. V and J are TRBV19 and TRBJ2-7; possible D gene TRBD2, 6 bases. The TCR originated in a man younger than 35 in good health and CMV-seronegative. Sequenced material: PBMCs. CDR3 DNA: TGTGCCAGTAGTGAGCAGCAGGGAGGTTACGAGCAGTACTTC. Translating it yields CASSEQQGGYEQYF. Complete variable domain (other parts from reference TRBV19 and TRBJ2-7): DGGITQSPKYLFRKEGQNVTLSCEQNLNHDAMYWYRQDPGQGLRLIYYSQIVNDFQKGDIAEGYSVSREKKESFPLTVTSAQKNPTAFYLCASSEQQGGYEQYFGPGTRLTVT.